Listed below are T cell receptor beta chains from one sample, sequenced in a study of T cell responses to AZD1222 COVID-19 vaccine. Generated by immunoSEQ multiplex PCR, the TCRdb table keeps only in-frame clones and is missing some. The sample yields hundreds of thousands of clones, about 92% seen once. The source material was peripheral blood, sampled on day 0 of MenACWY control vaccination. The receptor source for this set is an adult in good health. Both conserved end residues are part of each CDR3. Fields, in order: clone size, J gene, V gene, CDR3 protein. Not all rows give a size; the values are once, few, many and, for expanded clones, a class.

. | TRBJ1-2 | TRBV18 | CASSTGQGASYGYTF
. | TRBJ1-2 | TRBV7-9 | CASSLEFGGSYGYTF
. | TRBJ1-1 | TRBV19 | CASKAQGQGSNTEAFF
. | TRBJ2-2 | TRBV5-1 | CASSHGQGRTGELFF
. | TRBJ2-7 | TRBV19 | CASSIGMNAREQYF
. | TRBJ1-1 | TRBV5-4 | CASRVRGNTEAFF
once | TRBJ1-3 | TRBV28 | CASRPEFYSGNTIYF
. | TRBJ1-1 | TRBV7-8 | CASSFSDEMTEAFF
. | TRBJ1-2 | TRBV5-1 | CASSLEGGISYGYTF
few | TRBJ1-1 | TRBV7-2 | CASSPALKNTEAFF
once | TRBJ1-4 | TRBV3-1/TRBV3-2 | CASSQEGTAPNEKLFF
. | TRBJ2-2 | TRBV9 | CASSVRGDTGELFF
once | TRBJ1-3 | TRBV2 | CASNRESGNTIYF
. | TRBJ2-3 | TRBV3-1/TRBV3-2 | CASSQVRTRTDTQYF
. | TRBJ2-3 | TRBV13 | CASSLSGGGAGDTQYF
. | TRBJ2-1 | TRBV5-1 | CASSLADGGAREQFF
. | TRBJ2-7 | TRBV12-3/TRBV12-4 | CASSSDGRYEQYF
. | TRBJ1-1 | TRBV6-2/TRBV6-3 | CASSYGNNRATEAFF
. | TRBJ2-7 | TRBV3-1/TRBV3-2 | CASSQDKLAGGLYEQYF
. | TRBJ2-1 | TRBV7-2 | CASSPTASYNEQFF
. | TRBJ2-5 | TRBV3-1/TRBV3-2 | CASSPTVTAQETQYF
. | TRBJ1-6 | TRBV7-8 | CASSQRGSPLHF
. | TRBJ1-4 | TRBV19 | CASSIFAGEKLFF
. | TRBJ1-4 | TRBV18 | CASSPNLGREKLFF
. | TRBJ2-1 | TRBV4-1 | CASSQGRGQDEQFF
. | TRBJ1-6 | TRBV30 | CAWSGQGREAPLHF
. | TRBJ2-1 | TRBV7-2 | CASSLVAGGPPGNEQFF
once | TRBJ2-1 | TRBV4-2 | CASSQADTRLADDYNEQFF
once | TRBJ2-2 | TRBV9 | CASSVTQQGGELFF